One TCR beta chain is described in this entry. This clone was seen more than once but under ten times. Its binding antigen is unknown. Base qualities are not at hand, and no much larger clone is one base apart. Healthy HIV-negative adults with no recently reported acute infections or vaccinations were included as donors. Every donor was a Caucasian adult residing in Nashville, Tennessee, USA. CD4+ T cells were enriched by magnetic negative selection, after which naive cells were positively selected on CD45RA and the negative fraction was taken as the memory subset. After blood collection by leukapheresis, PBMCs were isolated using Ficoll-Histopaque density gradient centrifugation and then cryopreserved in the vapor phase of liquid nitrogen. Analytical flow cytometry was used to check the purity and quantity of each magnetically sorted T cell population. Genomic DNA was isolated from every sorted fraction and measured by UV absorbance on a Nanodrop 2000c.

From the germline V gene (reference sequence), CDR1 is LNHDA and CDR2 is SQIVND. Unmatched junction bases come to 15, with V trimmed by 8 bases and J by 7 bases. Including the terminal cysteine and phenylalanine, the CDR3 comprises 15 residues. The sequence is cut down to CDR3 DNA, 45 bases in frame from base 1. This sample stems from a study of shared clonotypes between healthy human individuals (dated by TCRdb to 2020 to 2021). Study-level background: A few men and a couple of women, aged 18 to 49 years, made up the cohort. For each donor, CD4 naive and CD4 memory were each run on three plates, CD8 naive on two plates, and CD8 memory on one plate. The study deeply sequenced blood TCR repertoires of five healthy adults to estimate repertoire size and the extent of clonotype sharing between individuals. To increase sequencing depth and limit assay-specific biases, TCR repertoire library preparation and sequencing were carried out by different laboratories using diverse techniques. Between about 0.8 and 9 billion PBMCs per donor were obtained by leukapheresis.

Broad study findings and their caveats: Naive subsets generally had larger estimated clonotype richness than memory subsets. Clonotypes shared by all four sorted-subset donors showed higher generation probabilities than non-shared clonotypes. Even with the large sequencing depth, rarefaction of the sorted-subset datasets indicated that sequencing was incomplete. Based on pairwise subsampling, the degree of clonotype sharing among donors was expected to be affected by sequencing depth. When several donors were compared, the shared fraction of clonotypes was about 5% for naive CD4, about 4% for naive CD8, 2% to 2.5% for memory CD4, and around 0.37% for memory CD8. Only blood was sampled, and tissue TCR repertoires likely differ from those in blood. Because the study included a small number of donors, the genetic and exposure-history diversity represented was limited.

TCR CDR3 regions were amplified from genomic DNA by multiplex PCR using the deep immunoSEQ assay. Extracted genomic DNA from each cell subset was distributed evenly across all wells of several immunoSEQ 96-well plates, and each plate was treated as a replicate. For sorted subsets, 200 to 250 ng of genomic DNA, equivalent to around 30,000 T cell genomes, went into each replicate PCR. Purified libraries were measured with a Qubit 3.0 fluorometer, size-checked on a Bioanalyzer 2100, and measured again with the KAPA Library Quantification kit. Each immunoSEQ 96-well plate was sequenced on its own single-read 150-cycle Illumina NextSeq 550 flow cell. Turning to the authors' computational methods: Because only junctional sequences without quality scores were contained in the immunoSEQ output, filtering matching that applied to full-length reads could not be performed. To assign V/J genes and CDR3, sequences were annotated against IMGT germline references using PyIR, a Python wrapper for IgBLAST v1.9. Any read was removed if the V/J assignment was weak (E-value above 1e-6), the CDR3 was missing, or the read contained stop codons, out-of-frame junctions, or ambiguous translated residues. A V3J clonotype was defined by an identical inferred V gene, J gene, and CDR3 amino acid sequence. Percentage overlap between repertoires was computed as shared unique clonotypes divided by the size of the smaller repertoire. Repertoire richness was assessed with RTK rarefaction, the Chao1 estimator, and Recon v2.1 estimates of unobserved clonotypes. For all TCRbeta clonotypes obtained by the gDNA method from a few donors, generation probabilities were computed with OLGA. Not all clones reach the TCRdb copy of this immuneACCESS table, which keeps in-frame sequences only. Checked studies attribute under half of the gap to unresolved V genes and leave the rest unexplained. The V and J calls and clone size are taken from that table; D and trimming were inferred from the DNA. Across this sample there are fewer than 400,000 clones, with roughly 70% seen only once. The top ten hold 10% of the sample.

The receptor was derived from a young man in good health. The rearranged segments are TRBV19 and TRBJ2-7; TRBD2 agrees with 9 junctional bases. The material sequenced was memory CD4+ T cells sorted from blood. The sample's cell subset or site label, decoded: CD45RA-negative fraction. CDR3 protein: CASAETSGSQSEQYF. The nucleotides are TGTGCCAGTGCCGAGACTAGCGGATCACAATCGGAGCAGTACTTC.